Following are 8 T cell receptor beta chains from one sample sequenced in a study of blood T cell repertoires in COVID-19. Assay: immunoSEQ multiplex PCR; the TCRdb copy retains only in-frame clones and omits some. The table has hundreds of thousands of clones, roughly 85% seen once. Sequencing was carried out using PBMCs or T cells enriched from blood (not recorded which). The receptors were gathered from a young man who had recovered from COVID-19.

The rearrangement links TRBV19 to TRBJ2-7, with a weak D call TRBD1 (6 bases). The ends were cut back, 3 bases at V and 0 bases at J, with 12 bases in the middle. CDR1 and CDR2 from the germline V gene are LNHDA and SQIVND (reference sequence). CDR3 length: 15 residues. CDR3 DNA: TGTGCCAGTAGTATTAACAGGGAAGCCTCCTACGAGCAGTACTTC. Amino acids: CASSINREASYEQYF.

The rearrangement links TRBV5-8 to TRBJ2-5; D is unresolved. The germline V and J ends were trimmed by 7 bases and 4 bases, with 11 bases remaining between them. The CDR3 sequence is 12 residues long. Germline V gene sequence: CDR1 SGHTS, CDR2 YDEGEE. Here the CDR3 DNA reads TGTGCCAGCCCCCTTTGGGCAGAGACCCAGTACTTC. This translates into CASPLWAETQYF. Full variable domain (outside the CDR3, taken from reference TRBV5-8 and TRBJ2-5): EAGVTQSPTHLIKTRGQQATLRCSPISGHTSVYWYQQALGLGLQFLLWYDEGEERNRGNFPPRFSGRQFPNYSSELNVNALELEDSALYLCASPLWAETQYFGPGTRLLVL.

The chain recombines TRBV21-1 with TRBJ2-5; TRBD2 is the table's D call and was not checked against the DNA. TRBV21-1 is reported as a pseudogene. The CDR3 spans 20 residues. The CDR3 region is CASSKQKSILARGEQETQYF. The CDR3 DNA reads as TGTGCCAGCAGCAAACAAAAGTCGATACTAGCGCGAGGGGAGCAAGAGACCCAGTACTTC.

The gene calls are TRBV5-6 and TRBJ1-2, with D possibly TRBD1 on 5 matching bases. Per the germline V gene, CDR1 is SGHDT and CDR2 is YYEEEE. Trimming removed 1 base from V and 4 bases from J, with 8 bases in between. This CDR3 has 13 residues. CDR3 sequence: CASSLSGPYGYTF. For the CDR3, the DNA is TGTGCCAGCAGCTTGTCAGGGCCCTATGGCTACACCTTC.

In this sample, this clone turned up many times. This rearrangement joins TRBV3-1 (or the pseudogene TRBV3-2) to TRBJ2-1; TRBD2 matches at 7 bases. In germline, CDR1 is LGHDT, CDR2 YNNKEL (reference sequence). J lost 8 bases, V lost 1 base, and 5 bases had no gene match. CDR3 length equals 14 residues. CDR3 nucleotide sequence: TGTGCCAGCAGCCAAGGGACTAGGACCTATGAGCAGTTCTTC. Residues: CASSQGTRTYEQFF.

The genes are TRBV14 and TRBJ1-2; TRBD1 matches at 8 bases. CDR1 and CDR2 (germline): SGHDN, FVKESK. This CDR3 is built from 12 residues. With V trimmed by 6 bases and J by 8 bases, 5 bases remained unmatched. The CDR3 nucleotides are TGTGCCAGCAGTAGGACAGGGCGAGGCTACACCTTC. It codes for CASSRTGRGYTF.

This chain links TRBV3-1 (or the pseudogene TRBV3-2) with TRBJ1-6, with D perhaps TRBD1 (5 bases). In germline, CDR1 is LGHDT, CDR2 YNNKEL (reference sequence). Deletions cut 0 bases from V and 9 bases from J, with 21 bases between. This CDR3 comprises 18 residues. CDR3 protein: CASSQDVGGFQISSPLHF. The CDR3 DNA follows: TGTGCCAGCAGCCAAGATGTTGGGGGGTTCCAAATAAGTTCACCCCTCCACTTT.

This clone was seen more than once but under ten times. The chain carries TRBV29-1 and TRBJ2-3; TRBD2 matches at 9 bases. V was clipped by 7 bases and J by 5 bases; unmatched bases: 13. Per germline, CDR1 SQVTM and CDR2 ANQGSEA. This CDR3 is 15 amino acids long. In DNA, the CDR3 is TGCAGCGGACAAACCGGGACTAGCATGGTAGATACGCAGTATTTT. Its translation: CSGQTGTSMVDTQYF.